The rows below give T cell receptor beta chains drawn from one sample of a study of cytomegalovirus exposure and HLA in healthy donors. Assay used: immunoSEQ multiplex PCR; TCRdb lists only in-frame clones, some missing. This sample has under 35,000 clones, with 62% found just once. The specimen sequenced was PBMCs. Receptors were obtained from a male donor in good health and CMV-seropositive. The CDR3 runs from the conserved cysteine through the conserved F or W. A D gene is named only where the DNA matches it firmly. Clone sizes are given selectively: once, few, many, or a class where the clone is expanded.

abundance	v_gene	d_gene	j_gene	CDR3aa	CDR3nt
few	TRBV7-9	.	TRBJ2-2	CASSFPGSRTKLFF	TGTGCCAGCAGCTTCCCAGGGTCGAGGACGAAGCTGTTTTTT
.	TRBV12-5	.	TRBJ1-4	CASGLWSSEKLFF	TGTGCTAGTGGTTTGTGGTCCAGTGAAAAACTGTTTTTT
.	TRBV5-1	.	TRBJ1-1	CASSLNPGDVNTEAFF	TGCGCCAGCAGCTTGAATCCCGGGGATGTGAACACTGAAGCTTTCTTT
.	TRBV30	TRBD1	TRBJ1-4	CAWSMQGGNEKLFF	TGTGCCTGGAGTATGCAGGGGGGTAATGAAAAACTGTTTTTT
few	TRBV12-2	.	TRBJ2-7	CASRSGHWCPYEQYF	TGTGCAAGTCGCTCGGGTCATTGGTGTCCATACGAGCAGTACTTC
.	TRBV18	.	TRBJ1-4	CASSPSAGRPNEKLFF	TGTGCCAGCTCACCGTCAGCAGGGAGGCCTAATGAAAAACTGTTTTTT
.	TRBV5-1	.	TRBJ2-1	CASSFSQSSYNEQFF	TGCGCCAGCAGCTTTAGCCAGAGCTCCTACAATGAGCAGTTCTTC
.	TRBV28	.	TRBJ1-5	CASTPANTGSNQPQHF	TGTGCCAGCACCCCGGCAAACACAGGTAGCAATCAGCCCCAGCATTTT
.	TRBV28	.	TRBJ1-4	CASSSRRGAEKLFF	TGTGCCAGCAGTTCGAGACGGGGGGCTGAAAAACTGTTTTTT
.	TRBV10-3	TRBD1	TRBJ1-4	CATAPQGTNEKLFF	TGTGCCACCGCCCCACAGGGGACTAATGAAAAACTGTTTTTT
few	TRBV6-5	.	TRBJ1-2	CASRELNGYGYTF	TGTGCCAGCAGGGAACTAAATGGGTACGGCTACACCTTC
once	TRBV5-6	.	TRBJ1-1	CASSKLWSGVQDTEAFF	TGTGCCAGCAGCAAACTCTGGTCGGGGGTTCAGGACACTGAAGCTTTCTTT
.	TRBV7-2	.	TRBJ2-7	CASSLPPGVDEQYF	TGTGCCAGCAGCTTACCTCCAGGGGTAGACGAGCAGTACTTC
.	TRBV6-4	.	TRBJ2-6	CASSEEAGRGANVLTF	TGTGCCAGCAGTGAAGAGGCAGGGAGGGGGGCCAACGTCCTGACTTTC
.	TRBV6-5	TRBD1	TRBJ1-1	CASSYQGAGTEAFF	TGTGCCAGCAGTTACCAGGGGGCTGGGACTGAAGCTTTCTTT
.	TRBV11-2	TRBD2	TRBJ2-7	CASSLGGLDEQYF	TGTGCCAGCAGCCTGGGAGGGCTCGACGAGCAGTACTTC
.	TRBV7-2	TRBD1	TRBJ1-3	CASSLRQGAIGNTIYF	TGTGCCAGCAGCCTTCGACAGGGGGCTATTGGAAACACCATATATTTT
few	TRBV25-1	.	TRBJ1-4	CASSEGGATNEKLFF	TGTGCCAGCAGTGAAGGGGGGGCAACTAATGAAAAACTGTTTTTT
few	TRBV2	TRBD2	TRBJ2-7	CASSPGLAGAALEYEQYF	TGTGCCAGCAGTCCGGGACTAGCGGGGGCCGCCCTAGAATACGAGCAGTACTTC
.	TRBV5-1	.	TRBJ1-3	CASSLTAGSGNTIYF	TGCGCCAGCAGTTTAACAGCCGGCTCTGGAAACACCATATATTTT